This entry lists 2 T cell receptor beta chains sequenced from one sample in a study of blood T cell repertoires in COVID-19. Data came from immunoSEQ multiplex PCR; TCRdb stores just in-frame clones and leaves some out. The sample lists 9,500 to 15,000 clones, 90% occurring once. Sequenced material: peripheral blood. These receptors all come from a man between 65 and 85 years old with active COVID-19.

This chain links TRBV24-1 with TRBJ2-3; 9 nucleotides line up with TRBD2. The CDR3 consists of 16 residues. V lost 4 bases and J lost 2; bases outside the gene matches: 6. Germline CDR1 reads KGHDR; CDR2 reads SFDVKD. CDR3 nucleotides: TGTGCCACCAGTGAGGGTAGCGGGAGTCCCACAGATACGCAGTATTTT. Protein sequence: CATSEGSGSPTDTQYF.

The chain uses TRBV27 and TRBJ1-6; a possible D gene is TRBD1 (5 bases). The CDR3 consists of 14 residues. V lost 3 bases, J lost 11 bases, and 14 bases lay in between. CDR1 MNHEY and CDR2 SMNVEV come from the germline V gene (reference sequence). The CDR3 reads CASSLGRGRPPLHF. CDR3 nucleotide sequence: TGTGCCAGCAGTTTGGGAAGGGGAAGGCCACCCCTCCACTTT.